Listed below are T cell receptor beta chains from one sample, sequenced in a study of blood T cell repertoires in COVID-19. The assay was immunoSEQ multiplex PCR, and TCRdb's table has in-frame clones only and misses some. The table has roughly 240,000 clones, roughly 88% seen once. Specimen: peripheral blood. Every receptor here comes from a man aged 40-50 years who had recovered from COVID-19. The CDR3 runs from the conserved cysteine through the conserved F or W. The order of the fields is CDR3 length, V gene, clone size, J gene, D gene, CDR3 protein, CDR3 DNA. A D gene is named only where the DNA matches it firmly. For some rows the clone size is stated as once, few or many, or as a class when expanded; others skip it.

14,TRBV10-3,once,TRBJ2-7,TRBD1,CAISQTGESYEQYF,TGTGCCATCAGTCAGACAGGGGAATCCTACGAGCAGTACTTC
14,TRBV19,few,TRBJ1-5,TRBD1,CASSIARGQGRQHF,TGTGCCAGTAGTATAGCCCGAGGACAGGGCAGACAGCATTTT
12,TRBV12-3/TRBV12-4,.,TRBJ2-1,TRBD1,CASSFLGQRSFF,TGTGCCAGCAGTTTCCTGGGACAGCGTTCGTTCTTC
12,TRBV7-6,.,TRBJ1-5,.,CASSLARGPQHF,TGTGCCAGCAGCTTAGCGCGGGGGCCCCAGCATTTT
16,TRBV2,few,TRBJ2-3,TRBD2,CASSGASGGYTDTQYF,TGTGCCAGCAGTGGGGCTAGCGGGGGGTACACAGATACGCAGTATTTT
15,TRBV4-1,.,TRBJ2-2,.,CASSRSGTNTGELFF,TGCGCCAGCAGCCGCTCCGGGACTAACACCGGGGAGCTGTTTTTT
16,TRBV27,.,TRBJ2-1,.,CASSFRQGLIQGEQFF,TGTGCCAGCAGTTTCCGTCAGGGTCTAATACAAGGGGAGCAGTTCTTC
11,TRBV3-1/TRBV3-2,.,TRBJ2-5,.,CASSQSETQYF,TGTGCCAGCAGCCAGAGCGAGACCCAGTACTTC
15,TRBV6-2/TRBV6-3,few,TRBJ1-2,.,CASSYPYTENYGYTF,TGTGCCAGCAGTTACCCCTACACAGAGAACTATGGCTACACCTTC
13,TRBV6-5,.,TRBJ1-1,.,CATTIGQAPKAFF,TGTGCCACCACAATCGGACAAGCCCCAAAAGCTTTCTTT
11,TRBV29-1,.,TRBJ1-2,.,CSVEAGDGYTF,TGCAGCGTTGAGGCAGGGGACGGCTACACCTTC
16,TRBV6-5,.,TRBJ1-2,.,CASSFYLAGTSDGYTF,TGTGCCAGCAGTTTCTACCTCGCCGGGACATCAGATGGCTACACCTTC
15,TRBV15,.,TRBJ1-3,TRBD1,CATSRTGGAGNTIYF,TGTGCCACCAGCAGGACAGGGGGCGCCGGAAACACCATATATTTT
16,TRBV7-2,few,TRBJ1-1,TRBD1,CASSLGRNRGNTEAFF,TGTGCCAGCAGCTTAGGAAGAAACAGGGGGAACACTGAAGCTTTCTTT
16,TRBV10-3,.,TRBJ2-3,TRBD1,CAISERTGGGTDTQYF,TGTGCCATCAGTGAGCGGACAGGGGGAGGCACAGATACGCAGTATTTT
15,TRBV9,once,TRBJ2-1,TRBD1,CASSERTGSYNEQFF,TGTGCCAGCAGCGAGAGGACAGGGTCCTACAATGAGCAGTTCTTC
20,TRBV11-3,.,TRBJ1-1,.,CASSLDLGDLRGFPNTEAFF,TGTGCCAGCAGCTTAGATCTGGGGGACCTCAGGGGTTTTCCGAACACTGAAGCTTTCTTT
19,TRBV3-1/TRBV3-2,.,TRBJ2-3,TRBD1,CASSQGMARGPSSTDTQYF,TGTGCCAGCAGCCAAGGCATGGCAAGGGGGCCTTCTAGCACAGATACGCAGTATTTT
14,TRBV5-5,.,TRBJ2-5,.,CASSLPGLQETQYF,TGTGCCAGCAGCTTGCCAGGTTTGCAAGAGACCCAGTACTTC
14,TRBV10-3,once,TRBJ1-4,.,CAISESTGNEKLFF,TGTGCCATCAGTGAGTCAACAGGGAATGAAAAACTGTTTTTT
18,TRBV5-8,.,TRBJ2-2,TRBD1,CASSPADRGEANTGELFF,TGTGCCAGCAGCCCCGCGGACAGGGGCGAAGCGAACACCGGGGAGCTGTTTTTT
16,TRBV9,.,TRBJ1-2,TRBD1,CASSAWDRGGEWGYTF,TGTGCCAGCAGCGCCTGGGACAGGGGAGGAGAGTGGGGCTACACCTTC
13,TRBV12-3/TRBV12-4,.,TRBJ2-3,.,CATVGRNTDTQYF,TGTGCCACTGTGGGGCGGAACACAGATACGCAGTATTTT
14,TRBV29-1,.,TRBJ1-2,.,CSVDQGTNNYGYTF,TGCAGCGTTGATCAGGGAACTAATAACTATGGCTACACCTTC
14,TRBV5-1,.,TRBJ1-2,.,CASSFQGQAYGYTF,TGCGCCAGCAGCTTCCAGGGTCAGGCCTATGGCTACACCTTC
17,TRBV7-8,few,TRBJ2-7,.,CASSLEGLWQIPYEQYF,TGTGCCAGCAGCTTGGAGGGTCTTTGGCAGATTCCCTACGAGCAGTACTTC
19,TRBV5-5,once,TRBJ2-5,TRBD2,CASSPIYQTGGGARETQYF,TGTGCCAGCAGCCCCATCTACCAAACGGGCGGGGGGGCCAGGGAGACCCAGTACTTC
13,TRBV6-5,.,TRBJ1-2,.,CASSYSYGYGYTF,TGTGCCAGCAGTTACTCGTACGGCTATGGCTACACCTTC
12,TRBV4-1,once,TRBJ2-2,.,CASRQVAGELFF,TGCGCCAGCAGACAGGTGGCCGGGGAGCTGTTTTTT